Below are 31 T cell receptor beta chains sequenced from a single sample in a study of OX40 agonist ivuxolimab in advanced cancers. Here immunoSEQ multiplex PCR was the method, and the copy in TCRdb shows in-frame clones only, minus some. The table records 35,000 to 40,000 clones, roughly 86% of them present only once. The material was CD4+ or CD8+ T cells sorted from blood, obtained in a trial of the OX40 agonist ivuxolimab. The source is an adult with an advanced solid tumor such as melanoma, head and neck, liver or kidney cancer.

The CDR3 protein is CASSVVGQGGEQYF. The CDR3 DNA is TGTGCCAGCAGCGTAGTGGGACAGGGTGGCGAGCAGTACTTC. The genes are TRBV9 and TRBJ2-7; 9 bases agree with TRBD1. Germline CDR1 and CDR2: SGDLS and YYNGEE. V dropped 0 bases and J dropped 6; count of bases not matched to a gene: 4. The CDR3 is made up of 14 amino acids. Looking up the rest from reference TRBV9 and TRBJ2-7 gives the full variable domain: DSGVTQTPKHLITATGQRVTLRCSPRSGDLSVYWYQQSLDQGLQFLIQYYNGEERAKGNILERFSAQQFPDLHSELNLSSLELGDSALYFCASSVVGQGGEQYFGPGTRLTVT.

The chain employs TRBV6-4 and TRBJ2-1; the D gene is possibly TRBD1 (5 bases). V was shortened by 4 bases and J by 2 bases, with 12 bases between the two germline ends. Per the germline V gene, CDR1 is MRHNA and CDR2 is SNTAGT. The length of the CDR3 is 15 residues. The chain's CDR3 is CASSVRVSTYNEQFF. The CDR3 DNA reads TGTGCCAGCAGTGTCAGGGTGAGCACCTACAATGAGCAGTTCTTC.

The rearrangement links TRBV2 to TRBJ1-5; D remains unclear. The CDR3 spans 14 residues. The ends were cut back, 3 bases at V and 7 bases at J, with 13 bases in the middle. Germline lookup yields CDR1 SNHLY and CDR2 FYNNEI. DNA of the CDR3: TGTGCCAGCAGTGAGTACAACGGGCCCCAGCCCCAGCATTTT. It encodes CASSEYNGPQPQHF.

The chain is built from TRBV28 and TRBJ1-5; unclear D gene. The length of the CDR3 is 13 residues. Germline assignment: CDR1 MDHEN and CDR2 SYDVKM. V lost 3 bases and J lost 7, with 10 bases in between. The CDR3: CASSFFGSQPQHF. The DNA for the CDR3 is TGTGCCAGCAGTTTCTTCGGTAGCCAGCCCCAGCATTTT.

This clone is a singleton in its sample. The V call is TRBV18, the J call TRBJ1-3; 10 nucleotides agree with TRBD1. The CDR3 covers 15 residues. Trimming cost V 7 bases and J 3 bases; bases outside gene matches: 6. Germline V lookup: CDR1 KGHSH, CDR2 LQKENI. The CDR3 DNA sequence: TGTGCCAGCTTCTTCGACAGGGGGCTTGGAAACACCATATATTTT. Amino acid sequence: CASFFDRGLGNTIYF.

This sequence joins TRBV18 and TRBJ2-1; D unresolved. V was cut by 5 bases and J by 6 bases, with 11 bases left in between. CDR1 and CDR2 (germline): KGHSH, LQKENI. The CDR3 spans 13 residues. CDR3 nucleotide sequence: TGTGCCAGCTCATCGACACGTAGCAATGAGCAGTTCTTC. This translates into CASSSTRSNEQFF.

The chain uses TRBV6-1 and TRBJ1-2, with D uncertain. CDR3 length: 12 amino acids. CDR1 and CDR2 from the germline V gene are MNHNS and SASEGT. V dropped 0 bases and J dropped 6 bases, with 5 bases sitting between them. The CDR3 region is CASSEAGNGYTF. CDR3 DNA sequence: TGTGCCAGCAGTGAAGCTGGGAATGGCTACACCTTC.

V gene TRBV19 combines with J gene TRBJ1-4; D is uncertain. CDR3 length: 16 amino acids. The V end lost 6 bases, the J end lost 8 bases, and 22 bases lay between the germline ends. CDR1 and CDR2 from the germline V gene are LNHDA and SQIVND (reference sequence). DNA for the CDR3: TGTGCCAGTAGCTCAGCCCCGTGGAGGGTAGTAGAAAAACTGTTTTTT. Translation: CASSSAPWRVVEKLFF.

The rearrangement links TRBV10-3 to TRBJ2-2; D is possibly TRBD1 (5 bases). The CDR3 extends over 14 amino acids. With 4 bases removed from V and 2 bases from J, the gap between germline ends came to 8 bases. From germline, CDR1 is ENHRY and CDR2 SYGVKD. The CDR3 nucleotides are TGTGCCATCAGTGGGACAACTAACACCGGGGAGCTGTTTTTT. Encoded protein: CAISGTTNTGELFF.

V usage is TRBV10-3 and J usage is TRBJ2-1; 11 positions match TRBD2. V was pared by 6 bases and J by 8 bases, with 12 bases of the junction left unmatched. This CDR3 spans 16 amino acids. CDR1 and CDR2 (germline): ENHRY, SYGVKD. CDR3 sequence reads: CAIRAATSGSRDEQFF. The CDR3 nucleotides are TGTGCCATCAGGGCCGCAACTAGCGGGAGCCGGGATGAGCAGTTCTTC.

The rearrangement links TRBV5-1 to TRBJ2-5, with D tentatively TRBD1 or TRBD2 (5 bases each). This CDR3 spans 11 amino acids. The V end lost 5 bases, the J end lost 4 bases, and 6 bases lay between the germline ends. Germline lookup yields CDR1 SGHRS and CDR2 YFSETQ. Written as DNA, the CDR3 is TGCGCCAGCAGGAGGGGAGAGACCCAGTACTTC. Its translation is CASRRGETQYF. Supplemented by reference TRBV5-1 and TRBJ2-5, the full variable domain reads KAGVTQTPRYLIKTRGQQVTLSCSPISGHRSVSWYQQTPGQGLQFLFEYFSETQRNKGNFPGRFSGRQFSNSRSEMNVSTLELGDSALYLCASRRGETQYFGPGTRLLVL.

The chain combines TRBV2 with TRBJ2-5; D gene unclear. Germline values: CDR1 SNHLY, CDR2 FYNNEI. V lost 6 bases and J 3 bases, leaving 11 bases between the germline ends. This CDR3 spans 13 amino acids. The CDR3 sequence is CASRYHPKETQYF. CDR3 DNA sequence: TGTGCCAGCAGGTATCACCCAAAAGAGACCCAGTACTTC.

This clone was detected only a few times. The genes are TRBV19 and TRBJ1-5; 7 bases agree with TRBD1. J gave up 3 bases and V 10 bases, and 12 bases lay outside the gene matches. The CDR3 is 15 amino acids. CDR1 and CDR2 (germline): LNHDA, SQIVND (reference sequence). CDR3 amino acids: CATSRGDRDNQPQHF. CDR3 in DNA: TGTGCCACCTCACGGGGAGACAGGGACAATCAGCCCCAGCATTTT.

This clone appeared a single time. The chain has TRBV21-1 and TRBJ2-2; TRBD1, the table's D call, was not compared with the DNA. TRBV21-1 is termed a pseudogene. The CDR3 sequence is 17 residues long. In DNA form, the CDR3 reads TGTGCCAGCAGCTCCCCAACAGGGGGCGCGTACACCGGGGAGCTGTTTTTT. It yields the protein CASSSPTGGAYTGELFF.

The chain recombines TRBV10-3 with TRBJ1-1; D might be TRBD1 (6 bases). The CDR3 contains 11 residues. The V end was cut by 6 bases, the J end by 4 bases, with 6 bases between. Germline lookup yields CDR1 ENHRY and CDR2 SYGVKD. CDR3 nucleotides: TGTGCCATCAGGGACAGCACTGAAGCTTTCTTT. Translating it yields CAIRDSTEAFF.

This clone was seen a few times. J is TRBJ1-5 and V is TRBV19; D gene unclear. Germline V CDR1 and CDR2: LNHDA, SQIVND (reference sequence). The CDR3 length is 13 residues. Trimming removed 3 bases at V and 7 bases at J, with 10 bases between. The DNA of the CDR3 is TGTGCCAGTAGTATCCCAATCTCACAGCCCCAGCATTTT. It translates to CASSIPISQPQHF.

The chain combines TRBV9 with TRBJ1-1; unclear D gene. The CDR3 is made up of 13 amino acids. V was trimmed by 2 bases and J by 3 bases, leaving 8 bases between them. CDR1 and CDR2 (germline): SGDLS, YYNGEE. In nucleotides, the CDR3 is TGTGCCAGCAGCGTCGACTACTACACTGAAGCTTTCTTT. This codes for CASSVDYYTEAFF.

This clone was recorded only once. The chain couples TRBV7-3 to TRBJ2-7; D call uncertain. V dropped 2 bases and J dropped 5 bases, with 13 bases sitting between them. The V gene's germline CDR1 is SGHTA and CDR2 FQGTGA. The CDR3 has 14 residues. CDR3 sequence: CASSLGLWEDEQYF. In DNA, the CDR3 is TGTGCCAGCAGCTTAGGTTTATGGGAAGACGAGCAGTACTTC.

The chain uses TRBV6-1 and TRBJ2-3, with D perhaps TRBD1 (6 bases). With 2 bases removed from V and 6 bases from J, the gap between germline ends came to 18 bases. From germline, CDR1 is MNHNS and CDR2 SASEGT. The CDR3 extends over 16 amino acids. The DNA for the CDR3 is TGTGCCAGCAGTGAAAGTGTGGCAGGGGTTCGGGATACGCAGTATTTT. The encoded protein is CASSESVAGVRDTQYF.

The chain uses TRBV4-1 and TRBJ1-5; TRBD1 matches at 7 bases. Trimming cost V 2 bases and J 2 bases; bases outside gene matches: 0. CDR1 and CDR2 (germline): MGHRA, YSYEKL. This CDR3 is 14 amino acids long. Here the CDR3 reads CASSQTGGNQPQHF. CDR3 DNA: TGCGCCAGCAGCCAAACAGGGGGCAATCAGCCCCAGCATTTT.

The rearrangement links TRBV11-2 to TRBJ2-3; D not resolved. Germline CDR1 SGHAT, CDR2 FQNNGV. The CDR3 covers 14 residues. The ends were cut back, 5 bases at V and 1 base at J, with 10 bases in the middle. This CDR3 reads CASSRLVGTDTQYF. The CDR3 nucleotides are TGTGCCAGCAGCCGCCTCGTGGGCACAGATACGCAGTATTTT.

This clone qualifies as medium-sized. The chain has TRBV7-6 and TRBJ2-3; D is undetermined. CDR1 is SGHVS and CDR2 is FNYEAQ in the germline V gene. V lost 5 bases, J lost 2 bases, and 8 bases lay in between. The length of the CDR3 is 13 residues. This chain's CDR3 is CASSRIITDTQYF. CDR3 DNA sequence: TGTGCCAGCAGCCGGATCATCACAGATACGCAGTATTTT.

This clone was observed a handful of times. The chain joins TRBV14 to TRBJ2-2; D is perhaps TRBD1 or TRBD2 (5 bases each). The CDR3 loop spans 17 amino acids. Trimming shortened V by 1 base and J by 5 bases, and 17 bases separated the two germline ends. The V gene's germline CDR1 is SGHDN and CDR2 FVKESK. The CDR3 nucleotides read TGTGCCAGCAGCCAAGTAGTAGGGACCCTAGGGACCGGGGAGCTGTTTTTT. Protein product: CASSQVVGTLGTGELFF.

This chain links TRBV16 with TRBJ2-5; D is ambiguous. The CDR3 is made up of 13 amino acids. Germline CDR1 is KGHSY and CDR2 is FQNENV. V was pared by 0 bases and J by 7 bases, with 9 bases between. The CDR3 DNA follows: TGTGCCAGCAGCCAATCACTGGAAGGGACCCAGTACTTC. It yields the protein CASSQSLEGTQYF.

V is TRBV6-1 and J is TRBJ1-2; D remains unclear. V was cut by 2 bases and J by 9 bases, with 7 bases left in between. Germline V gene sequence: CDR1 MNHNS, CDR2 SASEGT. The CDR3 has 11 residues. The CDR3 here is CASSETVRYTF. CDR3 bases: TGTGCCAGCAGTGAAACAGTACGCTACACCTTC.

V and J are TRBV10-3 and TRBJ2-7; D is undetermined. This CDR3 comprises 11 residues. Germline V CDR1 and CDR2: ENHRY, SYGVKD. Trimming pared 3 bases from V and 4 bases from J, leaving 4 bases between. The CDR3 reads CAISDYYEQYF. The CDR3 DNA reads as TGTGCCATCAGTGACTATTACGAGCAGTACTTC.

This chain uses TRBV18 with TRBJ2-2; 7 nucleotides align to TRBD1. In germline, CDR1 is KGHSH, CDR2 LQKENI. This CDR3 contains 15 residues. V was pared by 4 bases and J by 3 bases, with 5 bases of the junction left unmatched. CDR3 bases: TGTGCCAGCTCACGAGGGGGCGCGGACACCGGGGAGCTGTTTTTT. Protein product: CASSRGGADTGELFF.

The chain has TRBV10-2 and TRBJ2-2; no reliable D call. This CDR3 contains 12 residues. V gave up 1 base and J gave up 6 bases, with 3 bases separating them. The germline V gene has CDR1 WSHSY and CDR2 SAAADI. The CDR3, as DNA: TGCGCCAGCAGTGAGTTTGCCGGGGAGCTGTTTTTT. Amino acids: CASSEFAGELFF.

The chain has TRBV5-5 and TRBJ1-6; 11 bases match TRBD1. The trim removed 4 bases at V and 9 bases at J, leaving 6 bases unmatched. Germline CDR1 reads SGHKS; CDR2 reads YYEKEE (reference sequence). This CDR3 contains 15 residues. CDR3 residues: CASSGGQGASSPLHF. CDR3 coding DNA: TGTGCCAGCAGCGGAGGACAGGGGGCTAGTTCACCCCTCCACTTT.

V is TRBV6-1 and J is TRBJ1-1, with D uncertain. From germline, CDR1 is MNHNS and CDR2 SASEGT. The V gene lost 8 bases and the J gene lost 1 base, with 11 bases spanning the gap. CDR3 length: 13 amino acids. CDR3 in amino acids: CASWGNWNTEAFF. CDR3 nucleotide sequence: TGTGCCAGCTGGGGAAATTGGAACACTGAAGCTTTCTTT.

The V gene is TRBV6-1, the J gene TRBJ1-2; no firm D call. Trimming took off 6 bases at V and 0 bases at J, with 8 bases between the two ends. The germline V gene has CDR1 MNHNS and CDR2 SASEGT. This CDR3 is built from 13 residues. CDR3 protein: CASRGFSNYGYTF. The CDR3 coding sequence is TGTGCCAGCAGAGGCTTTTCTAACTATGGCTACACCTTC.